Below, one T cell receptor (beta chain) is given with its context. Its target antigen remains unknown. Base-call qualities are not available, and no considerably larger clone is one nucleotide away. The sample is drawn from a study of shared clonotypes between healthy human individuals (dated by TCRdb to the early 2020s). Background on the whole study: A couple of women and a few men aged 18 to 49 years were included in the cohort. For each donor, three plates each were used for CD4 naive and CD4 memory, two plates were used for CD8 naive, and one plate was used for CD8 memory. The study deeply sequenced blood TCR repertoires of about five healthy adults to estimate repertoire size and the extent of clonotype sharing between individuals. Different laboratories and diverse techniques were used to prepare libraries and sequence TCR repertoires, to increase sequencing depth and limit assay-specific biases. Each donor's leukapheresis produced roughly between roughly 0.9 and 9 billion PBMCs. Results and caveats for the whole study, not just this receptor: Sampling was limited to blood, and TCR repertoires in tissue likely differ from TCR repertoires in blood. Sharing across a few donors was observed for about 5% of naive CD4, about 4% of naive CD8, about 2.3% of memory CD4, and about 0.39% of memory CD8 clonotypes. Based on pairwise subsampling, the degree of clonotype sharing among donors was expected to be affected by sequencing depth. Rarefaction of sorted-subset datasets indicated incomplete sequencing despite the large sequencing depth. Naive subsets generally had larger estimated clonotype richness than memory subsets. Because the study included a small number of donors, the genetic and exposure-history diversity represented was limited. Compared with non-shared clonotypes, the clonotypes found in all four sorted-subset donors had higher generation probabilities.

CD8 naive samples were obtained by positive selection for CCR7 among CD45RO-negative cells, yielding a CD45RA+CCR7+ population from which TemRA cells were excluded. Healthy HIV-negative adults with no recently reported acute infections or vaccinations were included as donors. All donors were Caucasian adults living in Nashville, Tennessee, USA. Blood was collected by leukapheresis, and PBMCs were isolated by Ficoll-Histopaque density gradient centrifugation and then cryopreserved in liquid nitrogen vapor phase. Purity and quantity of every magnetically sorted T cell population were checked by analytical flow cytometry. Genomic DNA was isolated from every sorted fraction and measured by UV absorbance on a Nanodrop 2000c. Between the V and J ends, shortened by 0 bases and 1 base respectively, the junction contains 16 bases. The CDR3 sequence holds 17 residues, the cysteine and phenylalanine included. The DNA shown is the 51-base CDR3, in frame from base 1. Via the germline V gene, CDR1 is SGHDT and CDR2 YYEEEE.

TCR CDR3 regions were amplified from genomic DNA by multiplex PCR using the deep immunoSEQ assay. For each cell subset, the extracted genomic DNA was distributed evenly across all wells of several immunoSEQ 96-well plates, and each plate served as one replicate. For sorted subsets, about 200 ng genomic DNA, equal to approximately 30,000 T cell genomes, was loaded into each replicate PCR. Purified libraries were quantified with a Qubit 3.0 fluorometer, sized on a Bioanalyzer 2100, and re-quantified with the KAPA Library Quantification kit. A separate single-read 150-cycle Illumina NextSeq 550 flow cell was used to sequence each immunoSEQ 96-well plate. Processing in the source paper ran as follows. Because only junctional sequences without quality scores were contained in the immunoSEQ output, filtering matching that applied to full-length reads could not be performed. To assign V/J genes and CDR3, sequences were annotated using PyIR, a Python wrapper for IgBLAST v1.9, with IMGT germline references. Reads were filtered out if the reads had weak V/J assignments (E-value above 1e-6), no CDR3, stop codons, out-of-frame junctions, or ambiguous translated residues. V3J clonotypes were defined as sequences sharing the same inferred V gene, J gene, and CDR3 amino acid sequence. To compute the percentage overlap between repertoires, the number of shared unique clonotypes was divided by the size of the smaller repertoire. Richness of each repertoire was evaluated using RTK rarefaction, the Chao1 estimator, and Recon v2.1 estimates of unobserved clonotypes. For all TCRbeta clonotypes obtained by the gDNA method from a few donors, generation probabilities were computed with OLGA. The source is immuneACCESS, and TCRdb retained only in-frame sequences with V and J called. Part of the clones is not carried over; for the studies checked, unresolved V genes explain less than half of this, and the remainder is unexplained. Clone size and the V and J calls come from that table; the DNA yielded D and trimming. The table for this sample lists 760,000 or so clones; roughly 96% of them were counted only once. The ten largest clonotypes hold about 0.22% of the sample.

The rearrangement combines TRBV5-6 with TRBJ1-1; D gene: possibly TRBD1, on 6 matching bases. This receptor was taken from a man aged 25-45 years in good health. Sample: naive CD8+ T cells sorted from blood. The intended sense of this specimen's cell subset or site label: CD45RA+CCR7+. The nucleotides are TGTGCCAGCAGCTTGGTTCTCTTGACAGGTCCGAACACTGAAGCTTTCTTT. This translates into CASSLVLLTGPNTEAFF.